This T cell receptor beta chain was profiled in a study of T cells in Graves' hyperthyroidism and ophthalmopathy. Study results and limitations: In the blood, most expanded thyroid clonotypes above 0.001 appeared as well.

To note about this clonotype: The antigen is unknown.

RNA transcripts were the template for amplifying TCR beta CDR3 regions. During a first-round RT-PCR of the TCR CDR3, the HTBI primer set was used. TCRdb processed the multiplex PCR reads anew with MiXCR; each CDR3 protein has one entry. Here the sample spans more than 450,000 distinct CDR3 sequences, just under 20% being singletons. In the ophthalmopathy cohort, Clinical Activity Score was at least 3, NOSPECS grade at least 4, and duration under 3 months. Together with thyroid ultrasound, orbital computed tomography, serum thyroxine and TRAb, clinical symptoms were used for diagnoses. 8.5 to 10 ml of fresh peripheral blood supplied the PBMCs. The trim removed 4 bases at V and 8 bases at J, leaving 16 bases unmatched. This CDR3 spans 19 amino acids. Germline loops: CDR1 SGHAT, CDR2 FQNNGV.

The source material was blood. This TCR came from a man in his forties with Graves' ophthalmopathy. The chain links TRBV11-2 to TRBJ2-1, with TRBD2 matching 14 bases. The CDR3 DNA is TGTGCCAGCAGCTCCTATACCCCCGGGACTAGCGGGAGAGGGCATGAGCAGTTCTTC. Residues: CASSSYTPGTSGRGHEQFF.